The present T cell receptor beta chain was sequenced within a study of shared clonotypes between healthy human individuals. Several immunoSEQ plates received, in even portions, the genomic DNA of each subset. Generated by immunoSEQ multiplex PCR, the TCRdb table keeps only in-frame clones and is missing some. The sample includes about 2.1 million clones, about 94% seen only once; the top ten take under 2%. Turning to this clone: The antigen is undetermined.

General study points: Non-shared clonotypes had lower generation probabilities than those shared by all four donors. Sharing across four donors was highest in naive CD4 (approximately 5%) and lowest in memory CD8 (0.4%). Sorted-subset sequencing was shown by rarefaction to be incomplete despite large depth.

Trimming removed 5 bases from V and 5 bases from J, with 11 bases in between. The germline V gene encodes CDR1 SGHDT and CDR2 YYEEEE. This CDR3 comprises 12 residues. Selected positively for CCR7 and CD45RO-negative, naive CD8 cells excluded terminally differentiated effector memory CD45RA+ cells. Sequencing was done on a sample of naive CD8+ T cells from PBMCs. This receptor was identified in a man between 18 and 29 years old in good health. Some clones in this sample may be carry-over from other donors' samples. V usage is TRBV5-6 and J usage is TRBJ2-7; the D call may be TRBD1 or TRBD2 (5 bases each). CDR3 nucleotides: TGTGCCAGCAGTGTGGGGGTCCACGAGCAGTACTTC. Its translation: CASSVGVHEQYF. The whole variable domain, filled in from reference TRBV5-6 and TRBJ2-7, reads DAGVTQSPTHLIKTRGQQVTLRCSPKSGHDTVSWYQQALGQGPQFIFQYYEEEERQRGNFPDRFSGHQFPNYSSELNVNALLLGDSALYLCASSVGVHEQYFGPGTRLTVT.